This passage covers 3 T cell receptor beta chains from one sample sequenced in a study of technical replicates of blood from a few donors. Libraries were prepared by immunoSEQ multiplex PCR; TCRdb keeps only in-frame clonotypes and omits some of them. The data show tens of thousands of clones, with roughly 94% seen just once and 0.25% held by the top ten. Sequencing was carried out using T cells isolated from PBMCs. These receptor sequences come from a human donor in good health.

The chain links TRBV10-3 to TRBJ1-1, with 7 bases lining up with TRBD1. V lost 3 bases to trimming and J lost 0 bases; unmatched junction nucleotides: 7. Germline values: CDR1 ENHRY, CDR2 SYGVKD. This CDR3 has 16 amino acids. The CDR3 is CAISEHRGALNTEAFF. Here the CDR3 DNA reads TGTGCCATCAGTGAACACAGGGGAGCCCTGAACACTGAAGCTTTCTTT.

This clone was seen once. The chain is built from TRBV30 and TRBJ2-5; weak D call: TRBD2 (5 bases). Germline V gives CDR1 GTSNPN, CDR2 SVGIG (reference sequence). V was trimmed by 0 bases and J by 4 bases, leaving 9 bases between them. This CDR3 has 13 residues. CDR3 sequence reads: CAWSVGLRETQYF. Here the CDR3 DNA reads TGTGCCTGGAGTGTAGGACTTAGAGAGACCCAGTACTTC.

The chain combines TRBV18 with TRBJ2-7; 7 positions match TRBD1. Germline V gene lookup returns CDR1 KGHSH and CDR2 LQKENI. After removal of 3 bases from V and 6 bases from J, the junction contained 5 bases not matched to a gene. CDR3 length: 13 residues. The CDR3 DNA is TGTGCCAGCTCACCCTCTGACAGGGCCGAGCAGTACTTC. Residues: CASSPSDRAEQYF.